This is a list of T cell receptor beta chains from one sample in a study of identical twins' blood T cells. TCRdb recomputed calls from the 5' RACE reads with MiXCR, one row per CDR3 protein. The sample includes hundreds of thousands of distinct CDR3 sequences, roughly 27% of them seen just once. The sequencing sample was made of PBMCs. These receptors originate from a woman between 18 and 55 years old in good health. Each CDR3 is given with its conserved first and last residue. D genes are given only for firm matches. Not all rows give a size; the values are once, few, many and, for expanded clones, a class.

v_gene: TRBV27
d_gene: .
abundance: .
j_gene: TRBJ1-1
CDR3aa: CASSLAPGAYEAFF
CDR3nt: TGTGCCAGCAGTTTAGCTCCAGGGGCATATGAAGCTTTCTTT

v_gene: TRBV19
d_gene: .
abundance: .
j_gene: TRBJ2-3
CDR3aa: CASSIQGIDTQYF
CDR3nt: TGTGCCAGTAGTATCCAAGGGATAGATACGCAGTATTTT

v_gene: TRBV2
d_gene: .
abundance: .
j_gene: TRBJ2-1
CDR3aa: CASSFSGLYNEQFF
CDR3nt: TGTGCCAGCAGTTTTAGCGGTCTTTACAATGAGCAGTTCTTC

v_gene: TRBV29-1
d_gene: .
abundance: few
j_gene: TRBJ1-1
CDR3aa: CSVETQRPLAEAFF
CDR3nt: TGCAGCGTTGAGACTCAGCGACCTTTAGCTGAAGCTTTCTTT

v_gene: TRBV29-1
d_gene: TRBD1
abundance: few
j_gene: TRBJ2-7
CDR3aa: CSVVTGAYEQYF
CDR3nt: TGCAGCGTTGTGACAGGGGCCTACGAGCAGTACTTC

v_gene: TRBV11-2
d_gene: .
abundance: .
j_gene: TRBJ1-1
CDR3aa: CASSLNWAGTEAFF
CDR3nt: TGTGCCAGCAGCTTAAACTGGGCGGGAACTGAAGCTTTCTTT

v_gene: TRBV2
d_gene: TRBD2
abundance: .
j_gene: TRBJ2-1
CDR3aa: CASSDEFLAANEQFF
CDR3nt: TGTGCCAGCAGTGACGAATTTCTAGCGGCTAATGAGCAGTTCTTC

v_gene: TRBV20-1
d_gene: .
abundance: .
j_gene: TRBJ1-3
CDR3aa: CSARSTAGNTIYF
CDR3nt: TGCAGTGCTAGAAGCACGGCCGGAAACACCATATATTTT

v_gene: TRBV29-1
d_gene: .
abundance: few
j_gene: TRBJ2-7
CDR3aa: CSVVSSGSYEQYF
CDR3nt: TGCAGCGTTGTGAGTTCGGGGTCCTACGAGCAGTACTTC

v_gene: TRBV5-1
d_gene: TRBD1
abundance: many
j_gene: TRBJ2-3
CDR3aa: CASSLEGATDTQYF
CDR3nt: TGTGCCAGCAGTTTAGAGGGGGCCACAGATACGCAGTATTTT

v_gene: TRBV29-1
d_gene: .
abundance: .
j_gene: TRBJ1-1
CDR3aa: CSVEDRHRVDTEAFF
CDR3nt: TGCAGCGTTGAAGATCGGCACCGGGTGGATACTGAAGCTTTCTTT

v_gene: TRBV12-3/TRBV12-4
d_gene: .
abundance: few
j_gene: TRBJ1-6
CDR3aa: CASTETSSYNSPLHF
CDR3nt: TGTGCCAGCACCGAGACGAGCTCCTATAATTCACCCCTCCACTTT

v_gene: TRBV20-1
d_gene: .
abundance: .
j_gene: TRBJ2-1
CDR3aa: CSARDLVGEQFF
CDR3nt: TGCAGTGCTAGAGATTTGGTAGGCGAGCAGTTCTTC

v_gene: TRBV20-1
d_gene: .
abundance: many
j_gene: TRBJ1-4
CDR3aa: CSAEPRDRGIEKLFF
CDR3nt: TGCAGTGCCGAACCCAGGGACCGCGGGATTGAAAAACTGTTTTTT

v_gene: TRBV10-3
d_gene: .
abundance: few
j_gene: TRBJ2-7
CDR3aa: CAISEDTSYEQYF
CDR3nt: TGTGCCATCAGTGAGGACACTTCCTACGAGCAGTACTTC

v_gene: TRBV29-1
d_gene: .
abundance: few
j_gene: TRBJ2-7
CDR3aa: CSVDYGGEGMEQYF
CDR3nt: TGCAGCGTGGACTACGGTGGAGAGGGTATGGAGCAGTACTTC

v_gene: TRBV5-1
d_gene: TRBD1
abundance: .
j_gene: TRBJ2-2
CDR3aa: CASSFTGGSTDGELFF
CDR3nt: TGCGCCAGCAGCTTTACAGGGGGAAGTACAGACGGGGAGCTGTTTTTT

v_gene: TRBV14
d_gene: .
abundance: few
j_gene: TRBJ2-7
CDR3aa: CASSPWDGSYEQYF
CDR3nt: TGTGCCAGCAGCCCTTGGGACGGATCCTACGAGCAGTACTTC

v_gene: TRBV7-9
d_gene: .
abundance: .
j_gene: TRBJ2-1
CDR3aa: CASSLEWANEQFF
CDR3nt: TGTGCCAGCAGCTTAGAATGGGCCAATGAGCAGTTCTTC

v_gene: TRBV10-2
d_gene: .
abundance: .
j_gene: TRBJ2-7
CDR3aa: CASRKRGATYEQYF
CDR3nt: TGCGCCAGCAGGAAACGGGGGGCCACCTACGAGCAGTACTTC

v_gene: TRBV27
d_gene: TRBD1
abundance: once
j_gene: TRBJ1-1
CDR3aa: CASSHGQGRLEAFF
CDR3nt: TGTGCCAGCAGCCACGGACAGGGGCGCCTTGAAGCTTTCTTT

v_gene: TRBV11-3
d_gene: TRBD1
abundance: .
j_gene: TRBJ1-2
CDR3aa: CASTGQGFGYTF
CDR3nt: TGTGCCAGTACGGGACAGGGGTTTGGCTACACCTTC

v_gene: TRBV12-3/TRBV12-4
d_gene: .
abundance: .
j_gene: TRBJ1-5
CDR3aa: CASSRRQGNQPQHF
CDR3nt: TGTGCCAGCAGTCGCCGACAGGGCAATCAGCCCCAGCATTTT

v_gene: TRBV20-1
d_gene: .
abundance: few
j_gene: TRBJ2-2
CDR3aa: CSARNFGFGELFF
CDR3nt: TGCAGTGCTAGAAATTTTGGGTTCGGGGAGCTGTTTTTT

v_gene: TRBV19
d_gene: TRBD2
abundance: .
j_gene: TRBJ2-1
CDR3aa: CASRKPGLANYNEQFF
CDR3nt: TGTGCCAGTAGGAAACCGGGACTAGCGAACTACAATGAGCAGTTCTTC

v_gene: TRBV27
d_gene: .
abundance: .
j_gene: TRBJ1-1
CDR3aa: CASSSQTRTGTEAFF
CDR3nt: TGTGCCAGCAGTTCCCAAACACGGACGGGGACTGAAGCTTTCTTT

v_gene: TRBV28
d_gene: TRBD1
abundance: few
j_gene: TRBJ1-2
CDR3aa: CASSLRGRVGYGYTF
CDR3nt: TGTGCCAGCAGTTTGAGGGGGCGAGTAGGGTATGGCTACACCTTC

v_gene: TRBV10-2
d_gene: .
abundance: .
j_gene: TRBJ1-1
CDR3aa: CASSGRANTEAFF
CDR3nt: TGCGCCAGCAGCGGGCGGGCGAACACTGAAGCTTTCTTT

v_gene: TRBV25-1
d_gene: .
abundance: .
j_gene: TRBJ2-5
CDR3aa: CASSSSSRTQPGTQYF
CDR3nt: TGTGCCAGCAGTTCATCTTCCAGGACACAACCGGGGACCCAGTACTTC